Shown below are 32 T cell receptor beta chains from a single sample sequenced in a study of post-analysis software for immune sequencing data. Study-level findings and limits: In patients, TRBV5-6, TRBV5-1 and TRBV20-1 belonged to five or six TRBV segments found more frequently than in controls.

cDNA libraries of TCR beta carried unique molecular identifiers. TCRdb re-analysed the PCR reads in MiXCR, keeping a single row per CDR3 protein. Of roughly 600,000 distinct CDR3 sequences in the sample, roughly two fifths were seen once. The antigens of these receptors remain unknown. The sequenced sample consisted of blood. These receptors originate from a girl under 18 with multiple sclerosis.

The chain uses TRBV2 and TRBJ2-7; the D call may be TRBD1 or TRBD2 (7 bases each). From germline, CDR1 is SNHLY and CDR2 FYNNEI. The CDR3 runs to 13 residues. V lost 1 base and J 7 bases, leaving 11 bases between the germline ends. CDR3 sequence (DNA): TGTGCCAGCAGTGAAGGCAGGGGGGGAGAGCAGTACTTC. Protein: CASSEGRGGEQYF.

J is TRBJ1-2 and V is TRBV25-1; weak D call: TRBD1 (5 bases). Germline CDR1 is MGHDK and CDR2 is SYGVNS. This CDR3 spans 13 amino acids. V gave up 6 bases and J gave up 2 bases, with 10 bases separating them. The CDR3 DNA reads as TGTGCCAGCAGGGGGCCTGCGAACTATGGCTACACCTTC. Translation gives CASRGPANYGYTF.

The chain has TRBV7-2 and TRBJ2-3, with D tentatively TRBD1 (6 bases). The CDR3 is made up of 15 amino acids. Between the trimmed V and J ends, which lost 5 bases and 6 bases, there was a span of 18 bases. Germline-derived CDR1 and CDR2 are SGHTA and FQGNSA. The CDR3 reads CASSPFPRGRDTQYF. DNA of the CDR3: TGTGCCAGCAGCCCTTTTCCCAGGGGACGGGATACGCAGTATTTT. Looking up the rest from reference TRBV7-2 and TRBJ2-3 gives the full variable domain: GAGVSQSPSNKVTEKGKDVELRCDPISGHTALYWYRQSLGQGLEFLIYFQGNSAPDKSGLPSDRFSAERTGGSVSTLTIQRTQQEDSAVYLCASSPFPRGRDTQYFGPGTRLTVL.

In this sample, this clonotype turned up a few times. The V call is TRBV25-1, the J call TRBJ2-3; 11 nucleotides align to TRBD2. Germline assignment: CDR1 MGHDK and CDR2 SYGVNS. This CDR3 spans 18 amino acids. Trimming took 1 base from V and 2 from J; bases not matched to a gene: 8. The CDR3 sequence is CASSESSGTSGPTDTQYF. DNA of the CDR3: TGTGCCAGCAGTGAATCATCCGGGACTAGCGGTCCCACAGATACGCAGTATTTT.

CDR3 sequence reads: CSARVSSGGYTF. In DNA, the CDR3 is TGCAGTGCTAGAGTATCATCTGGAGGCTACACCTTC. The genes are TRBV20-1 and TRBJ1-2; D gene unclear. The germline V and J ends were trimmed by 1 base and 8 bases, with 11 bases remaining between them. The CDR3 is made up of 12 amino acids. Germline CDR1 reads DFQATT; CDR2 reads SNEGSKA (reference sequence).

This clonotype has a single count. V usage is TRBV20-1 and J usage is TRBJ2-7; D remains unclear. Germline V gene lookup returns CDR1 DFQATT and CDR2 SNEGSKA (reference sequence). This CDR3 has 13 residues. Trimming pared 0 bases from V and 5 bases from J, leaving 11 bases between. The chain's CDR3 is CSARDRIPHEQYF. The DNA of the CDR3 is TGCAGTGCTAGAGATCGAATTCCCCACGAGCAGTACTTC.

The table lists this clonotype with a few counts. The gene calls are TRBV5-1 and TRBJ2-1, with no clear D. The CDR3 length is 18 residues. Germline V gene sequence: CDR1 SGHRS, CDR2 YFSETQ. V lost 4 bases, J lost 0 bases, and 20 bases lay in between. The CDR3 sequence is CASSPAGPAPSSYNEQFF. The CDR3 DNA follows: TGCGCCAGCAGCCCCGCAGGTCCCGCTCCGAGCTCCTACAATGAGCAGTTCTTC.

This clonotype was observed a few times. The CDR3 coding sequence is TGCGCCAGCAGCTTGGCGGACAGGGGGGGCACAGATACGCAGTATTTT. Translation: CASSLADRGGTDTQYF. The V gene is TRBV5-1, the J gene TRBJ2-3; 10 nucleotides line up with TRBD1. With V trimmed by 0 bases and J by 1 base, 2 bases remained unmatched. The CDR3 loop spans 16 amino acids. The germline CDR1 and CDR2 sequences are SGHRS and YFSETQ.

The chain links TRBV27 to TRBJ1-1, with TRBD1 matching 7 bases. Germline lookup yields CDR1 MNHEY and CDR2 SMNVEV (reference sequence). The ends lost 3 bases at V and 4 bases at J; junction bases unmatched: 11. The CDR3 totals 16 residues. In nucleotides, the CDR3 is TGTGCCAGCAGTTTCAATCCAACAGGGGTTGGCACTGAAGCTTTCTTT. Translation gives CASSFNPTGVGTEAFF.

The chain links TRBV24-1 to TRBJ1-2, with TRBD1 as a possible D gene (5 bases). The CDR3 has 13 amino acids. From germline, CDR1 is KGHDR and CDR2 SFDVKD. V shed 4 bases and J shed 2 bases, with 7 bases lying between them. The DNA of the CDR3 is TGTGCCACCAGTGACAGGGCAAACTATGGCTACACCTTC. Its protein product is CATSDRANYGYTF.

In this sample, this clonotype turned up a few times. The V gene is TRBV5-5, the J gene TRBJ2-7, with 7 positions matching TRBD1. Trimming at V came to 4 bases and at J to 2 bases, leaving 9 bases not matched to a gene. The CDR3 runs to 15 residues. CDR1 and CDR2 from the germline V gene are SGHKS and YYEKEE (reference sequence). CDR3 protein: CASSPPGGQAYEQYF. The CDR3 coding sequence is TGTGCCAGCAGCCCCCCCGGTGGACAGGCCTACGAGCAGTACTTC.

This clonotype has ten or more counts. V usage is TRBV12-3 or TRBV12-4 and J usage is TRBJ2-5, with TRBD2 as a possible D gene (5 bases). The length of the CDR3 is 13 residues. Between the trimmed V and J ends, which lost 6 bases and 5 bases, there was a span of 13 bases. CDR3 loop: CASSVGIGETQYF. The CDR3 DNA reads TGTGCCAGCAGCGTCGGGATCGGGGAGACCCAGTACTTC.

The chain links TRBV28 to TRBJ1-6; 10 nucleotides agree with TRBD1. CDR3 size: 15 residues. Germline trimming cut 8 bases from V and 10 bases from J; bases unmatched to any gene: 11. Germline V gene data show CDR1 as MDHEN and CDR2 as SYDVKM. CDR3 bases: TGTGCCAGCCTCCCCGGGGACAGGGGAGCGTCACCCCTCCACTTT. Amino acids: CASLPGDRGASPLHF. Variable domain in full (rest from reference TRBV28 and TRBJ1-6): DVKVTQSSRYLVKRTGEKVFLECVQDMDHENMFWYRQDPGLGLRLIYFSYDVKMKEKGDIPEGYSVSREKKERFSLILESASTNQTSMYLCASLPGDRGASPLHFGNGTRLTVT.

V gene TRBV20-1 combines with J gene TRBJ2-5, with D perhaps given as TRBD1 or TRBD2 (5 bases each). Germline V CDR1 and CDR2: DFQATT, SNEGSKA (reference sequence). This CDR3 spans 13 amino acids. Trimming left V 6 bases short and J 2 bases short, with 13 bases between. The CDR3 region has the DNA TGCAGTGCCCAATTCGGGGCACAAGAGACCCAGTACTTC. Protein: CSAQFGAQETQYF.

This clonotype was detected only a few times. This chain connects TRBV30 to TRBJ2-6; D unclear. Germline lookup yields CDR1 GTSNPN and CDR2 SVGIG (reference sequence). Trimming shortened V by 3 bases and J by 1 base, and 4 bases separated the two germline ends. The CDR3 is made up of 13 amino acids. This CDR3 is CAWRTSGANVLTF. CDR3 nucleotide sequence: TGTGCCTGGAGAACGTCTGGGGCCAACGTCCTGACTTTC.

This clonotype was seen a few times. The gene calls are TRBV18 and TRBJ2-6, with D perhaps matching TRBD1 (5 bases). This CDR3 comprises 16 residues. The V gene lost 3 bases and the J gene lost 4 bases, with 13 bases spanning the gap. Germline CDR1 is KGHSH and CDR2 is LQKENI. CDR3 in amino acids: CASSPITGSGANVLTF. The CDR3 DNA reads as TGTGCCAGCTCACCCATAACAGGATCCGGGGCCAACGTCCTGACTTTC.

A single count supports this clonotype. The rearrangement uses TRBV20-1 and TRBJ1-4, with 9 positions matching TRBD1. The CDR3 contains 14 residues. The V segment lost 5 bases and the J segment 5 bases; nucleotides outside the gene matches: 6. Germline assignment: CDR1 DFQATT and CDR2 SNEGSKA (reference sequence). This CDR3 reads CSAVSGTGNEKLFF. The CDR3 DNA reads as TGCAGTGCTGTATCCGGGACAGGGAATGAAAAACTGTTTTTT.

This clonotype was observed a few times. The rearrangement uses TRBV6-6 and TRBJ2-1; 7 bases are a match to TRBD2. Trimming took 4 bases from V and 5 from J; bases not matched to a gene: 14. CDR1 MNHNY and CDR2 SVGAGI come from the germline V gene (reference sequence). The CDR3 has 17 residues. The CDR3 region is CASSSRVAGTQNNEQFF. In DNA, the CDR3 is TGTGCCAGCAGTTCCCGGGTAGCGGGCACTCAGAACAATGAGCAGTTCTTC.

The rearrangement links TRBV12-3 or TRBV12-4 to TRBJ1-1; 11 bases are shared with TRBD1. The CDR3 sequence is 16 residues long. The V gene end was trimmed by 4 bases and the J gene end by 4 bases; junction bases not matched to a gene: 8. The CDR3 DNA reads as TGTGCCAGCAGTTCGTCGGACAGGGGGCGGGTCACTGAAGCTTTCTTT. Residues: CASSSSDRGRVTEAFF.

The chain combines TRBV20-1 with TRBJ1-2, with 8 bases matching TRBD1. Trimming removed 6 bases from V and 7 bases from J; junction bases left unmatched: 10. In germline, CDR1 is DFQATT, CDR2 SNEGSKA (reference sequence). The CDR3 runs 13 residues. The CDR3 DNA sequence: TGCAGTGCCAGCGGACAGGGAGTCTTTGGCTACACCTTC. This sequence encodes CSASGQGVFGYTF.

About this clonotype itself: One junction end disagrees with the germline gene, perhaps due to a read error. V and J are TRBV10-2 and TRBJ2-7, with D perhaps assigned TRBD1 or TRBD2 (6 bases each). Germline V gene data show CDR1 as WSHSY and CDR2 as SAAADI. The CDR3 contains 13 residues. The DNA of the CDR3 is TGCGCCAGCAGTACCGGGGGCTCCGACGAGCAGTACTTC. It encodes CASSTGGSDEQYF.

This clonotype has more than one count but fewer than ten. This chain links TRBV20-1 with TRBJ2-4; TRBD1 agrees at 7 bases. Germline V gives CDR1 DFQATT, CDR2 SNEGSKA (reference sequence). The CDR3 has 17 residues. The V gene end was trimmed by 1 base and the J gene end by 0 bases; junction bases not matched to a gene: 9. CDR3 coding DNA: TGCAGTGCTAGAGGGGCTCCGGGACAGATAGCCAAAAACATTCAGTACTTC. This gives the protein CSARGAPGQIAKNIQYF.

This sequence joins TRBV6-1 and TRBJ2-7; D is perhaps TRBD2 (5 bases). The germline CDR1 and CDR2 sequences are MNHNS and SASEGT. The CDR3 sequence is 13 residues long. Trimming took off 3 bases at V and 4 bases at J, with 10 bases between the two ends. CDR3 DNA sequence: TGTGCCAGCAGTGAGTCGGGGTTTTACGAGCAGTACTTC. Protein product: CASSESGFYEQYF.

The J gene is TRBJ2-3, the V gene TRBV7-6, with TRBD2 identical over 8 bases. CDR3 length: 16 residues. J gave up 4 bases and V 2 bases, and 8 bases lay outside the gene matches. Germline V gives CDR1 SGHVS, CDR2 FNYEAQ. The CDR3 loop reads CASSLRGLAGSDTQYF. For the CDR3, the DNA is TGTGCCAGCAGCTTAAGGGGCCTAGCGGGTTCAGATACGCAGTATTTT.

The chain employs TRBV19 and TRBJ2-1; weak D call: TRBD2 (6 bases). V was trimmed by 0 bases and J by 5 bases, leaving 11 bases between them. The CDR3 sequence is 15 residues long. Germline V lookup: CDR1 LNHDA, CDR2 SQIVND (reference sequence). The CDR3 reads CASSIEASANNEQFF. Written as DNA, the CDR3 is TGTGCCAGTAGTATAGAGGCTAGCGCAAACAATGAGCAGTTCTTC.

The genes are TRBV7-2 and TRBJ2-1; TRBD1 agrees at 11 bases. This CDR3 spans 15 amino acids. The ends lost 1 base at V and 10 bases at J; junction bases unmatched: 6. Looked up from germline, CDR1 is SGHTA and CDR2 is FQGNSA. In DNA, the CDR3 is TGTGCCAGCAGCTTAGAACCGGACAGGGGGCGCGAGCAGTTCTTC. It translates to CASSLEPDRGREQFF. Full variable domain (remainder filled in from reference TRBV7-2 and TRBJ2-1): GAGVSQSPSNKVTEKGKDVELRCDPISGHTALYWYRQSLGQGLEFLIYFQGNSAPDKSGLPSDRFSAERTGGSVSTLTIQRTQQEDSAVYLCASSLEPDRGREQFFGPGTRLTVL.

This chain uses TRBV20-1 with TRBJ2-3; D might be TRBD2 (6 bases). Trimming removed 2 bases from V and 0 bases from J, with 15 bases in between. Germline V lookup: CDR1 DFQATT, CDR2 SNEGSKA (reference sequence). The CDR3 length is 16 residues. The CDR3 DNA sequence: TGCAGTGCTAGACTGTTGGGACTTGGTAGCACAGATACGCAGTATTTT. It is translated as CSARLLGLGSTDTQYF.

This sequence joins TRBV12-3 or TRBV12-4 and TRBJ1-5; D remains ambiguous. The CDR3 covers 14 residues. V lost 5 bases and J 2 bases, leaving 10 bases between the germline ends. CDR3 region: CASSRQNRNQPQHF. The DNA of the CDR3 is TGTGCCAGCAGTAGACAAAATCGCAATCAGCCCCAGCATTTT.

This clonotype occurred a few times. This chain joins TRBV29-1 and TRBJ1-2; D is undetermined. This CDR3 has 11 residues. The germline V gene encodes CDR1 SQVTM and CDR2 ANQGSEA. Trimming left V 8 bases short and J 4 bases short, with 11 bases between. The CDR3 bases are TGCAGCATGTACGGGGTCTATGGCTACACCTTC. It encodes CSMYGVYGYTF. Together with reference TRBV29-1 and TRBJ1-2, the CDR3 gives the full variable domain: SAVISQKPSRDICQRGTSLTIQCQVDSQVTMMFWYRQQPGQSLTLIATANQGSEATYESGFVIDKFPISRPNLTFSTLTVSNMSPEDSSIYLCSMYGVYGYTFGSGTRLTVV.

This clonotype has only a few counts. The chain has TRBV5-1 and TRBJ1-2, with D uncertain. V shed 0 bases and J shed 4 bases, with 19 bases lying between them. Germline loops: CDR1 SGHRS, CDR2 YFSETQ. The CDR3 is 17 residues long. The CDR3 nucleotides read TGCGCCAGCAGCTTGGCCTATCAGGCGCCGCGGGTCTATGGCTACACCTTC. Encoded protein: CASSLAYQAPRVYGYTF.

This clonotype was seen a handful of times. The V call is TRBV12-3 or TRBV12-4, the J call TRBJ2-7; perhaps D is TRBD1 or TRBD2 (6 bases each). This CDR3 has 14 amino acids. V lost 5 bases, J lost 3 bases, and 14 bases lay in between. The CDR3 nucleotides are TGTGCCAGCAGTCGAACGGGGGCCTTCTACGAGCAGTACTTC. Encoded protein: CASSRTGAFYEQYF.

J is TRBJ2-3 and V is TRBV6-5; 15 bases line up with TRBD2. Germline lookup yields CDR1 MNHEY and CDR2 SVGAGI. V lost 0 bases to trimming and J lost 8 bases; unmatched junction nucleotides: 3. The CDR3 is 16 residues long. CDR3 amino acids: CASSYSRTSGGATQYF. DNA for the CDR3: TGTGCCAGCAGTTACTCACGGACTAGCGGGGGGGCTACGCAGTATTTT.